This T cell receptor (beta chain) emerged from a study of cytomegalovirus exposure and HLA in healthy donors. The study, taken as a whole, reports: In terms of immune exposure information, only CMV serostatus was available.

Likely unrecorded immune exposures existed in these nominally healthy donors. V trimming: 3 bases; J trimming: 2 bases; junction bases outside the gene matches: 9. CDR3 length: 17 amino acids. Points on this clone: The target antigen is unknown.

PCR used 60 Vbeta primers and 13 Jbeta primers. Original processing methods: A later analysis counted 65 million to 80 million unique TCR beta chains, about 11 million shared. Measured with immunoSEQ multiplex PCR; TCRdb has only the in-frame clones, and not every one. The V and J calls and clone size are taken from that table; D and trimming were inferred from the DNA. Of 140,000 to 150,000 clones listed, roughly four fifths are singletons. This chain links TRBV23-1 with TRBJ2-3; TRBD2 matches at 9 bases. TRBV23-1 carries the ORF label, with uncertain function. The sample comprised PBMCs. The clonotype originates from a woman aged 55-70 years in good health and CMV-seropositive. The CDR3, as DNA: TGCGCCAGCAGTCATTCCAGGACTAGCGTTAACACAGATACGCAGTATTTT. Protein product: CASSHSRTSVNTDTQYF.